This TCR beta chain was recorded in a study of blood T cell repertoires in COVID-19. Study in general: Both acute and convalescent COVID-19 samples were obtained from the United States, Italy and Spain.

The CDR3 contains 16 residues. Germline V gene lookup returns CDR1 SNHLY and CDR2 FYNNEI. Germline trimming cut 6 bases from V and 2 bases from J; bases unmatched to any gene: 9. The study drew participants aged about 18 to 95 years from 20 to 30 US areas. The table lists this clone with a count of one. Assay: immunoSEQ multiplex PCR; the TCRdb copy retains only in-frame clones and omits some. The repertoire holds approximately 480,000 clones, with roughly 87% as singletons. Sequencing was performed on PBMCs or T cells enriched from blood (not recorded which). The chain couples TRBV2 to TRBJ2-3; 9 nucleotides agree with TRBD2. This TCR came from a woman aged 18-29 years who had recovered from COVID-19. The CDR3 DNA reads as TGTGCCAGCAGGCAAGCGGGGGGTTCAACCACAGATACGCAGTATTTT. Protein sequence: CASRQAGGSTTDTQYF.